Listed below are T cell receptor beta chains from one sample, sequenced in a study of identical twins. TCRdb analysed the 5' RACE reads with MiXCR anew, one entry per CDR3 protein. The sample shows roughly 250,000 distinct CDR3 sequences, around an eighth of them seen only once. Sequencing used memory (CD45RO+) T cells sorted from blood. The receptors stem from a woman aged 18-29 years in good health. Each CDR3 is given with its conserved first and last residue. The D gene is left open where the match is weak. A row's size may be missing; if present it is once, few, many or a size class.

V gene	D gene	J gene	clone size	CDR3 DNA	CDR3 protein
TRBV5-1	-	TRBJ2-5	-	TGCGCCAGCAGCTTGGGCAGATCAAGGGAGACCCAGTACTTC	CASSLGRSRETQYF
TRBV20-1	-	TRBJ1-6	few	TGCAGTGCTAGACGGAGCAGGAGCTCCTATAATTCACCCCTCCACTTT	CSARRSRSSYNSPLHF
TRBV7-9	TRBD2	TRBJ2-1	once	TGTGCCAGCAGCCTCATGACTAGCGGGAGTGGTGAGCAGTTCTTC	CASSLMTSGSGEQFF
TRBV5-6	-	TRBJ2-7	few	TGTGCCAGCAGCTTTCAATCCTACGAGCAGTACTTC	CASSFQSYEQYF
TRBV27	-	TRBJ2-2	few	TGTGCCAGCAGACGACAGGCCGGCGGGGAGCTGTTTTTT	CASRRQAGGELFF
TRBV11-2	TRBD2	TRBJ2-1	many	TGTGCCAGCAGCTTAGGTCTGCTAGCGGGGGGATACGAGCAGTTCTTC	CASSLGLLAGGYEQFF
TRBV15	-	TRBJ1-2	-	TGTGCCACCAGCAGAGGAACAGGATGGGGTGGCTACACCTTC	CATSRGTGWGGYTF
TRBV12-3/TRBV12-4	TRBD1	TRBJ2-7	few	TGTGCCAGCAGGCCCCGGACAGGCCTTGGTGAGCAGTACTTC	CASRPRTGLGEQYF
TRBV20-1	-	TRBJ1-2	-	TGCAGTGCTAGAAGTGCGGGGGGCTATGGCTACACCTTC	CSARSAGGYGYTF
TRBV5-6	-	TRBJ2-7	-	TGTGCCATCAGCTTGGGGACTGTCTACGAGCAGTACTTC	CAISLGTVYEQYF
TRBV20-1	TRBD1	TRBJ2-7	-	TGCAGTGCTAGAGTCCGGACAGGGTCATACTACGAGCAGTACTTC	CSARVRTGSYYEQYF
TRBV5-1	-	TRBJ2-7	-	TGCGCCAGCAGCGTTTTGGACGAGCAGTACTTC	CASSVLDEQYF
TRBV5-6	-	TRBJ1-4	many	TGTGCCAGCAGCTTGGTCAGGGAGGAGATACTGTTTTTT	CASSLVREEILFF
TRBV20-1	-	TRBJ1-5	many	TGCAGTGCTCGGACGAGGGCCCAGGGGTACAATCAGCCCCAGCATTTT	CSARTRAQGYNQPQHF
TRBV5-1	-	TRBJ2-2	-	TGCGCCAGCAGCTTAGCCGGGACATCGGACACCGGGGAGCTGTTTTTT	CASSLAGTSDTGELFF
TRBV6-2/TRBV6-3	-	TRBJ1-4	-	TGTGCCAGCAGTTACTCTTCAAAACTGTTTTTT	CASSYSSKLFF
TRBV6-5	-	TRBJ2-3	many	TGTGCCAGCAGTTCCTTAGCGGAGTCGCAGTATTTT	CASSSLAESQYF
TRBV4-1	TRBD2	TRBJ2-1	-	TGCGCCAGCAGCCAGCTGGGAGGAGCGGGACCCAATGAGCAGTTCTTC	CASSQLGGAGPNEQFF
TRBV15	-	TRBJ1-6	many	TGTGCCACCAGCAGAGATCCAGGCTATAATTCACCCCTCCACTTT	CATSRDPGYNSPLHF
TRBV20-1	TRBD1	TRBJ1-1	many	TGCAGTGCTAGAGAAACAGGGGACACTGAAGCTTTCTTT	CSARETGDTEAFF
TRBV12-3/TRBV12-4	-	TRBJ2-1	many	TGTGCCAGCAGTTTAAAGGGGCTCTCCTACAATGAGCAGTTCTTC	CASSLKGLSYNEQFF
TRBV28	-	TRBJ1-2	-	TGTGCCAGCGGCACAGGTCTCTATGGCTACACCTTC	CASGTGLYGYTF
TRBV3-1	-	TRBJ2-7	many	TGTGCCAGCAGCCATAGAGCCTACGAGCAGTACTTC	CASSHRAYEQYF
TRBV5-1	-	TRBJ2-5	-	TGCGCCAGCAGCTTGGCCGTTCTGGGACTTGCTGGGGGGACCCAGTACTTC	CASSLAVLGLAGGTQYF
TRBV4-3	-	TRBJ2-3	many	TGCGCCAGCAGCCAAGAAATCCGACTAGGGGGCACAGATACGCAGTATTTT	CASSQEIRLGGTDTQYF
TRBV20-1	TRBD2	TRBJ2-1	-	TGCAGTGCTTCCTTAGCGGGGGTCAATGAGCAGTTCTTC	CSASLAGVNEQFF
TRBV6-2/TRBV6-3	TRBD2	TRBJ2-5	-	TGTGCCAGCAGACCCACGGGTAGCGGGAGTCGAGAGACCCAGTACTTC	CASRPTGSGSRETQYF
TRBV20-1	-	TRBJ1-1	-	TGCAGCAGCTTACAGGGGAACACTGAAGCTTTCTTT	CSSLQGNTEAFF
TRBV7-6	-	TRBJ1-5	-	TGTGCCAGCAGCTTAGAGTCAGCTGCGAGCAATCAGCCCCAGCATTTT	CASSLESAASNQPQHF
TRBV12-3/TRBV12-4	-	TRBJ1-4	few	TGTGCCAGCAGTTTAAGCCGGCAGGGAGGGATCAGATTT	CASSLSRQGGIRF
TRBV29-1	-	TRBJ2-5	-	TGCAGCTCTACACGAAGAGAGACCCAGTACTTC	CSSTRRETQYF
TRBV27	TRBD2	TRBJ2-1	-	TGTGCCAGCAGGGGACTACCCTCGAATCGGGAGCAGTTCTTC	CASRGLPSNREQFF
TRBV20-1	TRBD2	TRBJ2-3	-	TGCAGTGCTAGGGGGAGGGGAAACACAGATACGCAGTATTTT	CSARGRGNTDTQYF
TRBV29-1	TRBD1	TRBJ1-5	-	TGCAGCGTTGGGGACAGGCATCAGCCCCAGCATTTT	CSVGDRHQPQHF
TRBV29-1	-	TRBJ2-7	-	TGCAGCGTTAGTAGCCCGGGCGAGCAGTACTTC	CSVSSPGEQYF
TRBV15	-	TRBJ2-1	few	TGTGCCACCAGCAGAGGAGGGGAATCCTACAATGAGCAGTTCTTC	CATSRGGESYNEQFF
TRBV14	TRBD2	TRBJ2-5	once	TGTGCCAGCACCAAATCTCTAGCGGGGGCCTGCACCCAGTACTTC	CASTKSLAGACTQYF
TRBV29-1	-	TRBJ2-1	few	TGCAGCGTTGGGGGGACGAGCTCCTACAATGAGCAGTTCTTC	CSVGGTSSYNEQFF
TRBV7-2	TRBD2	TRBJ2-3	-	TGTGCCAGCAGCTTAGGGGGACTAGGTTCAGATACGCAGTATTTT	CASSLGGLGSDTQYF
TRBV9	TRBD1	TRBJ1-2	-	TGTGCCAGCAGCGCAACCGACAGGGCCACGAGCTACACCTTC	CASSATDRATSYTF
TRBV12-3/TRBV12-4	-	TRBJ1-1	-	TGTGCCAGCAAAAAAGAATCCCCCGTGGGGGCGGGTGAAGCTTTCTTT	CASKKESPVGAGEAFF
TRBV7-8	-	TRBJ2-7	many	TGTGCCAGCAGCTTAGAAAGGAGGAAGCAGTACTTC	CASSLERRKQYF
TRBV20-1	-	TRBJ1-1	few	TGCAGTGCTAGTATCGGGACTGGGGCTTTCTTT	CSASIGTGAFF
TRBV12-5	-	TRBJ2-1	-	TGTGCTAGTGGTTTGGTACAGGACTCGACCCCGTTCTTC	CASGLVQDSTPFF
TRBV10-3	TRBD2	TRBJ2-3	-	TGTGCCATCTGTACTAGCGGCACAGATACGCAGTATTTT	CAICTSGTDTQYF
TRBV12-3/TRBV12-4	-	TRBJ2-3	-	TGTGCCAGCAGTTTCCGTAAAACTAGCACAGATACGCAGTATTTT	CASSFRKTSTDTQYF
TRBV5-6	-	TRBJ2-1	-	TGTGCCAGCCAAAGAGGACAGGAGCAGTTCTTC	CASQRGQEQFF